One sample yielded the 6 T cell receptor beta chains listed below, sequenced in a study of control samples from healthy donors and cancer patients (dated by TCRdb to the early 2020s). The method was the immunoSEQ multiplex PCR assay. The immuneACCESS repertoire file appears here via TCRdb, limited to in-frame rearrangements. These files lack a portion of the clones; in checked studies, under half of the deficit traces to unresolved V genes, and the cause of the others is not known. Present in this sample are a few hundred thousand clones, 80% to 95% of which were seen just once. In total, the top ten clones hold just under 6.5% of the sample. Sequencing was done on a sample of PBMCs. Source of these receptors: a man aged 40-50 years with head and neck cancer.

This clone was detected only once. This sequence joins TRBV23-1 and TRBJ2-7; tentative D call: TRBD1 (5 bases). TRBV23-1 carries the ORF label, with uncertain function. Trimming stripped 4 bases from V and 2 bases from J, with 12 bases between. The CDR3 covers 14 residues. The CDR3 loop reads CASSLDPGTYEQYF. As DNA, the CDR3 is TGCGCCAGCAGTCTAGACCCAGGGACCTACGAGCAGTACTTC.

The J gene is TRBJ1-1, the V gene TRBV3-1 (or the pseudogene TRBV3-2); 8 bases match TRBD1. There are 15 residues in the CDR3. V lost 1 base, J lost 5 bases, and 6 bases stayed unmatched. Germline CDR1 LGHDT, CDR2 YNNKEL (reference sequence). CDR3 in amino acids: CASSQADRARTEAFF. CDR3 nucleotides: TGTGCCAGCAGCCAAGCGGACAGGGCGAGGACTGAAGCTTTCTTT.

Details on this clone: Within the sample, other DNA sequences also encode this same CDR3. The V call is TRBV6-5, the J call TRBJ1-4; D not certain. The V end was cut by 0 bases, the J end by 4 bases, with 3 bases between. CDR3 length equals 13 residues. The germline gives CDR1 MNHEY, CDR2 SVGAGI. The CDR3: CASSYSRNEKLFF. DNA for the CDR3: TGTGCCAGCAGTTACTCGCGTAATGAAAAACTGTTTTTT.

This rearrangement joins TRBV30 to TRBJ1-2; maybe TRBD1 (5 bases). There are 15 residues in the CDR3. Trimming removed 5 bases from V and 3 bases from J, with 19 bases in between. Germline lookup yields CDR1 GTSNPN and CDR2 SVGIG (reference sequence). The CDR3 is CAWGPEALGDYGYTF. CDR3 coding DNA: TGTGCCTGGGGACCCGAGGCCTTGGGGGACTATGGCTACACCTTC.

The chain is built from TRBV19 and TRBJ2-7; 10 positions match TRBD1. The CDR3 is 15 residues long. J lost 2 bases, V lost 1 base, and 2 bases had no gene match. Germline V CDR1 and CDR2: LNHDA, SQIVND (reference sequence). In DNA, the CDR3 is TGTGCCAGTAGTATAGCGGGACAGGGGACCTACGAGCAGTACTTC. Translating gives CASSIAGQGTYEQYF. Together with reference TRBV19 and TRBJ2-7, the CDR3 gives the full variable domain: DGGITQSPKYLFRKEGQNVTLSCEQNLNHDAMYWYRQDPGQGLRLIYYSQIVNDFQKGDIAEGYSVSREKKESFPLTVTSAQKNPTAFYLCASSIAGQGTYEQYFGPGTRLTVT.

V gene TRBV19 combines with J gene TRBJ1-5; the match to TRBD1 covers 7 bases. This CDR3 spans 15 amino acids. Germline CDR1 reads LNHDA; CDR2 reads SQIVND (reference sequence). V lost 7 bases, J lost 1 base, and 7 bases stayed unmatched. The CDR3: CASIPEGASNQPQHF. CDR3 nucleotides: TGTGCCAGTATCCCTGAGGGGGCGAGCAATCAGCCCCAGCATTTT.